The 14 T cell receptor beta chains given below trace back to one sample, sequenced in a study of CD8 T cells in Susac syndrome. When the RNA was reverse transcribed, random hexamers were used with an input of roughly 0.45 to 1 ug. TCRdb itself ran the immunoSEQ multiplex PCR reads through MiXCR, one entry per CDR3 protein. The sample records 150,000 to 200,000 distinct CDR3 sequences, over 85% being singletons. The sequencing sample was made of CD4+ T cells from PBMCs. The receptors come from a human donor in good health.

This chain connects TRBV3-1 to TRBJ2-1, with 7 bases fitting TRBD2. J lost 3 bases, V lost 4 bases, and 6 bases had no gene match. Germline loops: CDR1 LGHDT, CDR2 YNNKEL (reference sequence). There are 15 residues in the CDR3. The DNA for the CDR3 is TGTGCCAGCAGCCCCGCGCTAGCGGACTACAATGAGCAGTTCTTC. Its protein is CASSPALADYNEQFF.

This chain uses TRBV7-9 with TRBJ2-7; 12 bases line up with TRBD2. The CDR3 is 17 amino acids. CDR1 is SEHNR, CDR2 FQNEAQ, per germline (reference sequence). The trim removed 5 bases at V and 3 bases at J, leaving 11 bases unmatched. The CDR3 DNA reads as TGTGCCAGCAGCCGGGGACTAGCGGGCCGGGGTAGCTACGAGCAGTACTTC. Translated, it gives CASSRGLAGRGSYEQYF.

The genes are TRBV6-5 and TRBJ1-2, with D possibly matching TRBD1 (6 bases). The CDR3 loop spans 12 amino acids. V lost 2 bases and J 5 bases, leaving 6 bases between the germline ends. From germline, CDR1 is MNHEY and CDR2 SVGAGI. The CDR3: CASSYRGYGYTF. For the CDR3, the DNA is TGTGCCAGCAGTTACAGGGGGTATGGCTACACCTTC.

This clonotype occurred a few times. V is TRBV2 and J is TRBJ2-5; D call uncertain. Germline CDR1 is SNHLY and CDR2 is FYNNEI. The V end lost 8 bases, the J end lost 5 bases, and 3 bases lay between the germline ends. The CDR3 runs to 9 residues. CDR3 DNA sequence: TGTGCCAGCGGGGAGACCCAGTACTTC. Its translation: CASGETQYF.

The CDR3 spells CASSNLAGGNQPQHF. CDR3 bases: TGTGCCAGCAGTAACCTCGCCGGAGGCAATCAGCCCCAGCATTTT. This sequence joins TRBV27 and TRBJ1-5; D remains unclear. In germline, CDR1 is MNHEY, CDR2 SMNVEV (reference sequence). The V end lost 5 bases, the J end lost 2 bases, and 13 bases lay between the germline ends. This CDR3 is 15 amino acids long.

This clonotype has just one count. The chain carries TRBV20-1 and TRBJ2-5; D not resolved. Germline assignment: CDR1 DFQATT and CDR2 SNEGSKA (reference sequence). The CDR3 extends over 12 amino acids. With 8 bases removed from V and 6 bases from J, the gap between germline ends came to 16 bases. The CDR3 is CSRGPGGKTQYF. The CDR3 DNA reads TGCAGTCGTGGACCTGGTGGGAAGACCCAGTACTTC.

The gene calls are TRBV30 and TRBJ2-7; the D is unclear. Germline CDR1 and CDR2: GTSNPN and SVGIG (reference sequence). This CDR3 is 10 amino acids long. The germline V and J ends were trimmed by 2 bases and 2 bases, with 1 base remaining between them. The DNA of the CDR3 is TGTGCCTGGAGTCCCTACGAGCAGTACTTC. It encodes CAWSPYEQYF.

This chain's CDR3 is CAWSVGGAYNEQFF. The CDR3, as DNA: TGTGCCTGGAGTGTTGGCGGTGCCTACAATGAGCAGTTCTTC. This chain joins TRBV30 and TRBJ2-1; D is unclear. V was clipped by 0 bases and J by 2 bases, with 8 bases between them. Per germline, CDR1 GTSNPN and CDR2 SVGIG (reference sequence). The CDR3 has 14 residues.

This chain uses TRBV20-1 with TRBJ2-7, with a tentative D call TRBD1 (5 bases). The CDR3 has 16 amino acids. The V gene lost 6 bases and the J gene lost 0 bases, with 21 bases spanning the gap. In germline, CDR1 is DFQATT, CDR2 SNEGSKA (reference sequence). The CDR3 DNA follows: TGCAGTGCCTATCGTTCCTTAGCCAGGGCCTCCTACGAGCAGTACTTC. It translates to CSAYRSLARASYEQYF.

This chain uses TRBV7-2 with TRBJ2-1; perhaps D is TRBD1 or TRBD2 (5 bases each). Per germline, CDR1 SGHTA and CDR2 FQGNSA. V gave up 4 bases and J gave up 8 bases, with 15 bases separating them. The CDR3 loop spans 14 amino acids. In DNA form, the CDR3 reads TGTGCCAGCAGCTCCATGGGACGTTCCGATGAGCAGTTCTTC. Translating it yields CASSSMGRSDEQFF.

The chain recombines TRBV27 with TRBJ2-3; either TRBD1 or TRBD2 may fit D (5 bases each). V lost 6 bases and J lost 4, with 11 bases in between. This CDR3 contains 13 residues. Germline-derived CDR1 and CDR2 are MNHEY and SMNVEV (reference sequence). The CDR3 region is CASSQGEADTQYF. CDR3 DNA: TGTGCCAGCAGCCAGGGAGAGGCAGATACGCAGTATTTT.

This sequence joins TRBV28 and TRBJ2-7; D remains ambiguous. V gave up 3 bases and J gave up 1 base, with 4 bases separating them. The CDR3 is 12 residues long. CDR1 and CDR2 from the germline V gene are MDHEN and SYDVKM. CDR3 in amino acids: CASSFGSYEQYF. CDR3 sequence (DNA): TGTGCCAGCAGTTTCGGGTCCTACGAGCAGTACTTC.

The chain uses TRBV29-1 and TRBJ2-3; D unresolved. V lost 5 bases and J 4 bases, leaving 7 bases between the germline ends. The V gene's germline CDR1 is SQVTM and CDR2 ANQGSEA. This CDR3 is built from 11 residues. The CDR3 is CSVTPADTQYF. In DNA, the CDR3 is TGCAGCGTTACCCCTGCAGATACGCAGTATTTT.

The chain uses TRBV4-3 and TRBJ1-2; unclear D gene. Germline CDR1 and CDR2: LGHNA and YSLEER. The CDR3 is 13 amino acids. The ends were cut back, 0 bases at V and 2 bases at J, with 4 bases in the middle. The CDR3 region is CASSQEMNYGYTF. The CDR3 DNA reads as TGCGCCAGCAGCCAAGAGATGAACTATGGCTACACCTTC.